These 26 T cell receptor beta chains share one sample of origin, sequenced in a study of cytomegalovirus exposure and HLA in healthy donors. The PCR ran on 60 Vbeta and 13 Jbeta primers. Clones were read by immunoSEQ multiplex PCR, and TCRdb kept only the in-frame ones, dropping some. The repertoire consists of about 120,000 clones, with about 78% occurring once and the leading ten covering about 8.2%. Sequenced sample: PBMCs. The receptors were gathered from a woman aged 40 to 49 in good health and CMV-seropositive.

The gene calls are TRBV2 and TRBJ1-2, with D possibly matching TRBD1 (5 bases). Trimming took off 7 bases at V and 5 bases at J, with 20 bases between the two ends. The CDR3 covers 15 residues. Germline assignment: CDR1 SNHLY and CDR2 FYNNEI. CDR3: CASTSQTATLYGYTF. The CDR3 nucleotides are TGTGCCAGCACCTCCCAGACAGCAACACTTTATGGCTACACCTTC. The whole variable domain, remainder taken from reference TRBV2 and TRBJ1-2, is EPEVTQTPSHQVTQMGQEVILRCVPISNHLYFYWYRQILGQKVEFLVSFYNNEISEKSEIFDDQFSVERPDGSNFTLKIRSTKLEDSAMYFCASTSQTATLYGYTFGSGTRLTVV.

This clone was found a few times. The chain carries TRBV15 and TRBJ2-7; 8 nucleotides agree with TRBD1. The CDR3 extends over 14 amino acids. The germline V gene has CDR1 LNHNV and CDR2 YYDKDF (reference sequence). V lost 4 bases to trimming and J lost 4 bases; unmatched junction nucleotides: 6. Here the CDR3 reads CATSIRQGRYEQYF. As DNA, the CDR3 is TGTGCCACCAGCATCCGACAGGGGAGATACGAGCAGTACTTC.

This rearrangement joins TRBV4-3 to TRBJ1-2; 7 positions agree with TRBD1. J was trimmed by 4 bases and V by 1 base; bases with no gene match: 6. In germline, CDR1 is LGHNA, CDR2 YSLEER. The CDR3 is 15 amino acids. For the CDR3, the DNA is TGCGCCAGCAGCCAAGGCGGAGGGGGCTTCTATGGCTACACCTTC. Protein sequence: CASSQGGGGFYGYTF.

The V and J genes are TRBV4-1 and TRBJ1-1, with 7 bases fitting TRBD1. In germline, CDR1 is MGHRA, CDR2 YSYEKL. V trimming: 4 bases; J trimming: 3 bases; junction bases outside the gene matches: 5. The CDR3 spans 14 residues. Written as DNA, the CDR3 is TGCGCCAGCAGCCCCGGGACAGCACACACTGAAGCTTTCTTT. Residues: CASSPGTAHTEAFF.

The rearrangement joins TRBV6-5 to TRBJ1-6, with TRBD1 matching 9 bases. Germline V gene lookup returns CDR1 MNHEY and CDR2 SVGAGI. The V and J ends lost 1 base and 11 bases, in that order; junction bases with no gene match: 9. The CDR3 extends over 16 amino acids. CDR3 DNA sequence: TGTGCCAGCAGTTACTTGACAGGGACAGGGTCTACACCCCTCCACTTT. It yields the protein CASSYLTGTGSTPLHF.

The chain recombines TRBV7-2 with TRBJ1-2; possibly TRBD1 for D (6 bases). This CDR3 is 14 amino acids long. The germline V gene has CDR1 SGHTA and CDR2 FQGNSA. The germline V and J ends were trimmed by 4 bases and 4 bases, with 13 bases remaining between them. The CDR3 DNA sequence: TGTGCCAGCAGCTCCCGGACAGATACCTATGGCTACACCTTC. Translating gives CASSSRTDTYGYTF.

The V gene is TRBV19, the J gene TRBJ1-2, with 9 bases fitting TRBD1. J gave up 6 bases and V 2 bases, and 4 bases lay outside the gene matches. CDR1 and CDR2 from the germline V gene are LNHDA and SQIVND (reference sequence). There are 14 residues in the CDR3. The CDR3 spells CASSITGTGNGYTF. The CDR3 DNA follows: TGTGCCAGTAGTATAACTGGGACAGGGAATGGCTACACCTTC.

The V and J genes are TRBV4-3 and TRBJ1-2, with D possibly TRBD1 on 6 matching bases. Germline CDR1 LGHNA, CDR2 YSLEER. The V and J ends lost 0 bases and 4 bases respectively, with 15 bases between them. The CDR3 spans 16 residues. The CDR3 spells CASSQEEVRGVYGYTF. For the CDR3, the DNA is TGCGCCAGCAGCCAAGAGGAAGTCAGGGGCGTCTATGGCTACACCTTC.

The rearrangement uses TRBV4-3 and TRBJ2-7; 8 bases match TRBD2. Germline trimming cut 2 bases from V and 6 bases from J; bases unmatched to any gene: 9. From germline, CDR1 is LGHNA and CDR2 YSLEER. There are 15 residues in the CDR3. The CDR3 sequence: CASSQWSGGAGEQYF. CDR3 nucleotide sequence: TGCGCCAGCAGCCAATGGTCCGGGGGGGCGGGCGAGCAGTACTTC.

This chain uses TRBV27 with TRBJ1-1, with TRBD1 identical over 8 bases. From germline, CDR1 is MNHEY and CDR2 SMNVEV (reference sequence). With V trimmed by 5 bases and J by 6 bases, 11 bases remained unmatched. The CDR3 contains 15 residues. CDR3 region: CASSITPPGGSEAFF. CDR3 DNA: TGTGCCAGCAGTATCACCCCGCCAGGGGGCTCTGAAGCTTTCTTT.

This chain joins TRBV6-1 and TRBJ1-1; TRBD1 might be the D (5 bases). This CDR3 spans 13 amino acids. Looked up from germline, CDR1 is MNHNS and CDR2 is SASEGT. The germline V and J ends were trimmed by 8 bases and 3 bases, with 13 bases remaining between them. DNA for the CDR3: TGTGCCAGCTCGCGGGGGGAGGACACTGAAGCTTTCTTT. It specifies CASSRGEDTEAFF.

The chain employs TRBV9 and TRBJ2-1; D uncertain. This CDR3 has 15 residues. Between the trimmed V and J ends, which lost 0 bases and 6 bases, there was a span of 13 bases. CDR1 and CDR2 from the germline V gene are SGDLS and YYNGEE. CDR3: CASSVGPGRFNEQFF. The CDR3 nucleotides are TGTGCCAGCAGCGTAGGCCCAGGAAGGTTCAATGAGCAGTTCTTC. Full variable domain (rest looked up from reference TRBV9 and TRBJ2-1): DSGVTQTPKHLITATGQRVTLRCSPRSGDLSVYWYQQSLDQGLQFLIQYYNGEERAKGNILERFSAQQFPDLHSELNLSSLELGDSALYFCASSVGPGRFNEQFFGPGTRLTVL.

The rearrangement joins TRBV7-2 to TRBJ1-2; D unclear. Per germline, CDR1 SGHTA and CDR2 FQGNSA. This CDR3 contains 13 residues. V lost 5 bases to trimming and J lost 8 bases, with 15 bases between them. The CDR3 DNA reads TGTGCCAGCAGCCCTCGCGGCGGGGAAGGCTACACCTTC. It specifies CASSPRGGEGYTF.

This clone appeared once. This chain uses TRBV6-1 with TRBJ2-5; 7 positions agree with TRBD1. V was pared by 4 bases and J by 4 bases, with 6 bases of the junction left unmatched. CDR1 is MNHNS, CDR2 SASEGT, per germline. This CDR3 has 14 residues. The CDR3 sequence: CASSGRTGLETQYF. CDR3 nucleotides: TGTGCCAGCAGTGGGCGGACAGGACTAGAGACCCAGTACTTC.

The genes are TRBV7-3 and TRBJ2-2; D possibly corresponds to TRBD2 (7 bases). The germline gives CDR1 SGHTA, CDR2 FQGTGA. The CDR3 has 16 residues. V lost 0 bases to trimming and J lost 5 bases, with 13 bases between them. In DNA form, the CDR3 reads TGTGCCAGCAGCTTAACAGGGGGGGCAGGGACCGGGGAGCTGTTTTTT. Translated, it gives CASSLTGGAGTGELFF.

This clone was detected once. CDR3 sequence (DNA): TGCGCCAGCAGCCAAGACAGGTACTACAATGAGCAGTTCTTC. It is translated as CASSQDRYYNEQFF. The rearrangement uses TRBV4-3 and TRBJ2-1; no clear D gene. CDR1 is LGHNA, CDR2 YSLEER, per germline. The CDR3 spans 14 residues. Trimming removed 0 bases at V and 3 bases at J, with 6 bases between.

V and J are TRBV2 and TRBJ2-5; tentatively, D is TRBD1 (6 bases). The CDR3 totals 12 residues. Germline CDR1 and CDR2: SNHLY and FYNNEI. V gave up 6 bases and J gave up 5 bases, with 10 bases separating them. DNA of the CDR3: TGTGCCAGCAGAGGACAGTGGGAGACCCAGTACTTC. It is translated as CASRGQWETQYF.

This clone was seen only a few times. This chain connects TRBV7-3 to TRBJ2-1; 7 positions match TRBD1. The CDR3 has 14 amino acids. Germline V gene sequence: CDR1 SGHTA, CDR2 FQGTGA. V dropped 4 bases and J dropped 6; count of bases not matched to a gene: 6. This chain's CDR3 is CASSSRTGSNEQFF. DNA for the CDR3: TGTGCCAGCAGCTCTCGGACAGGCTCCAATGAGCAGTTCTTC.

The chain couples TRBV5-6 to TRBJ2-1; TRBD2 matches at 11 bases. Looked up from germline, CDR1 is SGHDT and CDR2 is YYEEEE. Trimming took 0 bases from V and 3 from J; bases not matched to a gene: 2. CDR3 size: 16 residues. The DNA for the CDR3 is TGTGCCAGCAGCTTGGCTAGCGGGGGGTACTACAATGAGCAGTTCTTC. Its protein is CASSLASGGYYNEQFF.

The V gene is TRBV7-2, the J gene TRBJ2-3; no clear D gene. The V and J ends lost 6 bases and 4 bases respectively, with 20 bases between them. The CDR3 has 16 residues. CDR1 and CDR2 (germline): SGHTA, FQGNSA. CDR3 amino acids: CASSFLGSRIADTQYF. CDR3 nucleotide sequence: TGTGCCAGCAGTTTTCTAGGATCGCGGATAGCAGATACGCAGTATTTT.

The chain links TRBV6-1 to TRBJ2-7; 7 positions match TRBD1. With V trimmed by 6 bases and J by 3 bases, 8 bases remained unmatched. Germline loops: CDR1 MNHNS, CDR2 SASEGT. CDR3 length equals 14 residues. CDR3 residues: CASRETGLHYEQYF. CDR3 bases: TGTGCCAGCAGAGAGACAGGGCTGCACTACGAGCAGTACTTC.

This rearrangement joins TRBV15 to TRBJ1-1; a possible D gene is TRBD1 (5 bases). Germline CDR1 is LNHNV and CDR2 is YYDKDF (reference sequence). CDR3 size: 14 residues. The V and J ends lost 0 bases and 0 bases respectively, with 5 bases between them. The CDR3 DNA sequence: TGTGCCACCAGCAGAGACAGGGTGAACACTGAAGCTTTCTTT. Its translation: CATSRDRVNTEAFF.

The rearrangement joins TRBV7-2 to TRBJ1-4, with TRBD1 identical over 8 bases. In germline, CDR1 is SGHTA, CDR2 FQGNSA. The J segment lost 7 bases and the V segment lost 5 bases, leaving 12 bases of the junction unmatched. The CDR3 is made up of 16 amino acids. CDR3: CASSSSFRDRPEKLFF. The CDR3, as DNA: TGTGCCAGCAGCAGTTCTTTCCGGGACAGGCCTGAAAAACTGTTTTTT.

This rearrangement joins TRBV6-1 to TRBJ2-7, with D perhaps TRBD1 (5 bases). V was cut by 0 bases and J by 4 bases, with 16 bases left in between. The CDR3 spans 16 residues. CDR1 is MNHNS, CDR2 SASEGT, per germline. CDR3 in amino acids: CASSEASPGRGYEQYF. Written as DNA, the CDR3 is TGTGCCAGCAGTGAAGCTTCTCCTGGAAGGGGTTACGAGCAGTACTTC.

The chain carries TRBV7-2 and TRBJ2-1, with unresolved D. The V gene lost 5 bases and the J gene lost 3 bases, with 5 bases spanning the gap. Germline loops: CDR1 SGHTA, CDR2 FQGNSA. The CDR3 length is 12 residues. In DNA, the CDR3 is TGTGCCAGCAGCCCTAGCTACAATGAGCAGTTCTTC. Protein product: CASSPSYNEQFF.

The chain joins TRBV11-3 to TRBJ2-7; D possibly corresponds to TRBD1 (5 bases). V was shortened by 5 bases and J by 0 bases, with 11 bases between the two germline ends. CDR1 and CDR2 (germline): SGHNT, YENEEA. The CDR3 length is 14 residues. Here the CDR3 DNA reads TGTGCCAGCAGCCCCGAGACAGCCTCCTACGAGCAGTACTTC. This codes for CASSPETASYEQYF.